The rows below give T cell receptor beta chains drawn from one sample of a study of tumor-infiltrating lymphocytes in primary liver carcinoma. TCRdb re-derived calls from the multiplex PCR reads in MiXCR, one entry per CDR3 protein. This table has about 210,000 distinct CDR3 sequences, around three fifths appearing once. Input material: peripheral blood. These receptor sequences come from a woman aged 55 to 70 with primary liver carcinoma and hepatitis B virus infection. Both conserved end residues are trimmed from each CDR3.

CDR3 protein: SVGGHGNTIY
J gene: TRBJ1-3
V gene: TRBV29-1

CDR3 protein: ASSWLEGLEQF
J gene: TRBJ2-1
V gene: TRBV6-5

CDR3 protein: SVTDRGRVY
J gene: TRBJ2-3
V gene: TRBV29-1

CDR3 protein: ASSEKGAPYNEQF
J gene: TRBJ2-1
V gene: TRBV6-5

CDR3 protein: ASSLGQGAVYTEAF
J gene: TRBJ1-1
V gene: TRBV7-9

CDR3 protein: ASSLDRANEVYKQY
J gene: TRBJ2-7
V gene: TRBV11-2

CDR3 protein: VSSLAGAGKNIQY
J gene: TRBJ2-4
V gene: TRBV28

CDR3 protein: SAEDWNTGELF
J gene: TRBJ2-2
V gene: TRBV20-1

CDR3 protein: ASRTRQGVLEERY
J gene: TRBJ2-7
V gene: TRBV10-2

CDR3 protein: ASSPGQGAVTEAF
J gene: TRBJ1-1
V gene: TRBV12-3/TRBV12-4

CDR3 protein: ASSLSGTVYEQY
J gene: TRBJ2-7
V gene: TRBV28

CDR3 protein: ASSSGQTQY
J gene: TRBJ2-5
V gene: TRBV7-2

CDR3 protein: VSGTQGVISGANVLT
J gene: TRBJ2-6
V gene: TRBV6-5

CDR3 protein: SVLREPGPDTQY
J gene: TRBJ2-3
V gene: TRBV29-1

CDR3 protein: TSSWSGNTDTQY
J gene: TRBJ2-3
V gene: TRBV11-2

CDR3 protein: ASSPEGAWTGNMNTEAF
J gene: TRBJ1-1
V gene: TRBV5-1